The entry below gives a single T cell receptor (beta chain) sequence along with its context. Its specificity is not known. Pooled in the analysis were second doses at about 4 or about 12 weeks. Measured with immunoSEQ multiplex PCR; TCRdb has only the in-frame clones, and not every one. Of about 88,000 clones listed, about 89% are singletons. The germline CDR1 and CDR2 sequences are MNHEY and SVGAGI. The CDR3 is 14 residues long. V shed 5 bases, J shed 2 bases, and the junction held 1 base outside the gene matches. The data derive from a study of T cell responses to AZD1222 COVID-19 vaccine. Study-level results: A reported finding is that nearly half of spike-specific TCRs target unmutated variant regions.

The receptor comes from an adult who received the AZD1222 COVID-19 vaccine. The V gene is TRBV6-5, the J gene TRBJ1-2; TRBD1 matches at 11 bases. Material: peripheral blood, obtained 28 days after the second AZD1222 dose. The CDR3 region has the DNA TGTGCCAGCAGTAGGGACAGGGGGAACTATGGCTACACCTTC. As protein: CASSRDRGNYGYTF.